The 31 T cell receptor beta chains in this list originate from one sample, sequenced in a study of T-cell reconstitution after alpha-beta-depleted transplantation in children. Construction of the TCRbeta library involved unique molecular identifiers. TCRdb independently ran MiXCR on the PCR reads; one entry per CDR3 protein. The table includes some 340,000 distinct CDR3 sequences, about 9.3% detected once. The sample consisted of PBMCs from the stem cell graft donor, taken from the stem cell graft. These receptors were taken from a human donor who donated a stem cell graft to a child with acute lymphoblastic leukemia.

CDR3 sequence: CASTLLAETGTGELFF. CDR3 DNA sequence: TGCGCCAGCACCCTGCTAGCGGAGACGGGCACCGGGGAGCTGTTTTTT. The chain joins TRBV4-1 to TRBJ2-2; TRBD2 matches at 7 bases. J gave up 4 bases and V 7 bases, and 12 bases lay outside the gene matches. Germline V gene sequence: CDR1 MGHRA, CDR2 YSYEKL. This CDR3 has 16 amino acids.

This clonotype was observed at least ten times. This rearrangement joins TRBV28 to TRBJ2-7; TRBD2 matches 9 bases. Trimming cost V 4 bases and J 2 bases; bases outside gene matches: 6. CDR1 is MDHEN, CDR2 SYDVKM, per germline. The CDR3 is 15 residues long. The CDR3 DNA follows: TGTGCCAGCAGTTCCGGACTAGCGCTAACCTACGAGCAGTACTTC. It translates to CASSSGLALTYEQYF.

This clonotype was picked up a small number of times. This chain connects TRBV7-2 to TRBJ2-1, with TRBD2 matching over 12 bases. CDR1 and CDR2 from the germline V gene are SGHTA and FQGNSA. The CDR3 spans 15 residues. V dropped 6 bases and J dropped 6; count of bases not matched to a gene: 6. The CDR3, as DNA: TGTGCCAGCAGGAATCTAGCGGGAGGGCGCAATGAGCAGTTCTTC. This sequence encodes CASRNLAGGRNEQFF.

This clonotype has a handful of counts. The CDR3 nucleotides are TGTGCCAGCAGCCCCCCCCCGAGGAATGAGCAGTTCTTC. Its protein is CASSPPPRNEQFF. The V call is TRBV7-2, the J call TRBJ2-1, with D unclear. V lost 5 bases, J lost 7 bases, and 12 bases lay in between. The germline V gene has CDR1 SGHTA and CDR2 FQGNSA. This CDR3 contains 13 residues.

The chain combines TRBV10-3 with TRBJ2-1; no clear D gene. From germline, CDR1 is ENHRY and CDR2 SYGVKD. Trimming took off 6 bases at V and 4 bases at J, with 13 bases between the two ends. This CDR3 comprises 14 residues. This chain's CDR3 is CAISGLVGYNEQFF. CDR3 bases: TGTGCCATCAGCGGTTTAGTGGGGTACAATGAGCAGTTCTTC.

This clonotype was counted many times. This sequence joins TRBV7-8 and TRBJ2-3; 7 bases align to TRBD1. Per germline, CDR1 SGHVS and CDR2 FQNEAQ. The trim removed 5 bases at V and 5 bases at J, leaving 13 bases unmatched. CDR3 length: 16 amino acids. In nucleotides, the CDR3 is TGTGCCAGCAGCGCCGACAGGGCCCTTCCAAGAGATACGCAGTATTTT. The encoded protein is CASSADRALPRDTQYF.

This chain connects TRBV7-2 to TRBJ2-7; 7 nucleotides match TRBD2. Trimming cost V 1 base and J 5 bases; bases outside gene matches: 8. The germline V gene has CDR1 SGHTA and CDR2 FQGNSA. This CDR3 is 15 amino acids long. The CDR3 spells CASSLGSSGSDEQYF. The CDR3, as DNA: TGTGCCAGCAGCTTAGGGTCTAGCGGCAGTGACGAGCAGTACTTC.

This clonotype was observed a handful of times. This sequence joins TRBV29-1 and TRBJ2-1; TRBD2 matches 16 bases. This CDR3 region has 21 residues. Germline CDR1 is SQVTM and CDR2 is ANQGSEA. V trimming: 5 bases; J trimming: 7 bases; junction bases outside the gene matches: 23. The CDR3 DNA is TGCAGCGTTTATGGGTTGACAGCCGGGACTAGCGGGAGGGCCCGGTTAAATGAGCAGTTCTTC. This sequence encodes CSVYGLTAGTSGRARLNEQFF.

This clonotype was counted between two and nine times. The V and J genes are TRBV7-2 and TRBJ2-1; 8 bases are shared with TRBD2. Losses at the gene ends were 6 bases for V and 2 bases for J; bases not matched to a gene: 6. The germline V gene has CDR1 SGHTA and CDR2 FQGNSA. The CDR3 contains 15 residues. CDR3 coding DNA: TGTGCCAGCAGTACCGAGGGACTAGCCTACAATGAGCAGTTCTTC. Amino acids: CASSTEGLAYNEQFF.

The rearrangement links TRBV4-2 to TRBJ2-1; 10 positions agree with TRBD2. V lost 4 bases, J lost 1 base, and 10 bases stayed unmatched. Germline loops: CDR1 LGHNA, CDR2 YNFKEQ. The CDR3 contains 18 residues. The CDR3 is CASSPRLTAGGSYNEQFF. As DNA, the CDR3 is TGTGCCAGCAGCCCTCGACTTACAGCGGGAGGGTCCTACAATGAGCAGTTCTTC.

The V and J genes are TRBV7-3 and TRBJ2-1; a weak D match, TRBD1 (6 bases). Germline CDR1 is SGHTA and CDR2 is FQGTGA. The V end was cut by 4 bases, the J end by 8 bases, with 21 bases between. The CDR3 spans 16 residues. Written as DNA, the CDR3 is TGTGCCAGCAGCTCAGGGGCAGGGACCTCGGTCCATGAGCAGTTCTTC. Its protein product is CASSSGAGTSVHEQFF.

The chain's CDR3 is CASSYGSGSETQYF. CDR3 nucleotides: TGTGCCAGCAGTTATGGCTCAGGGTCTGAGACCCAGTACTTC. The genes are TRBV6-5 and TRBJ2-5; D is possibly TRBD1 (5 bases). The ends were cut back, 3 bases at V and 5 bases at J, with 13 bases in the middle. This CDR3 comprises 14 residues. Per germline, CDR1 MNHEY and CDR2 SVGAGI.

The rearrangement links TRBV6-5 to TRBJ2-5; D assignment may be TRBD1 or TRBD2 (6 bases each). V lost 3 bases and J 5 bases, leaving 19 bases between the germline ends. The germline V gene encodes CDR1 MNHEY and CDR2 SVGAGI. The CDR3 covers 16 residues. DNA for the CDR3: TGTGCCAGCAGTTATCCTATGGGGGGCCCTGGGGAGACCCAGTACTTC. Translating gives CASSYPMGGPGETQYF.

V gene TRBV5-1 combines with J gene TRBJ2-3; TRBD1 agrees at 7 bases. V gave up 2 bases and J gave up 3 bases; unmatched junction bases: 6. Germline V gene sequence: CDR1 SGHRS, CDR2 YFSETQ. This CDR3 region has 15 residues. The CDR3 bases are TGCGCCAGCAGCTTAGGGGGCGTCGTTACAGATACGCAGTATTTT. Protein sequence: CASSLGGVVTDTQYF.

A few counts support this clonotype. CDR3 loop: CASSDRDRGYEQYF. DNA for the CDR3: TGTGCCAGCAGCGACCGGGACAGGGGCTACGAGCAGTACTTC. The V call is TRBV9, the J call TRBJ2-7, with 10 positions matching TRBD1. The CDR3 totals 14 residues. Trimming at V came to 3 bases and at J to 3 bases, leaving 3 bases not matched to a gene. Germline CDR1 reads SGDLS; CDR2 reads YYNGEE.

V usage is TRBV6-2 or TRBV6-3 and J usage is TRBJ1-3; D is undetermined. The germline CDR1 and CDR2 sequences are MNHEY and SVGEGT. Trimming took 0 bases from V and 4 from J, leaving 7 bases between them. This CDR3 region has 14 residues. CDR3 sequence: CASSYSDGGNTIYF. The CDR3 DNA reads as TGTGCCAGCAGTTACTCGGACGGAGGAAACACCATATATTTT.

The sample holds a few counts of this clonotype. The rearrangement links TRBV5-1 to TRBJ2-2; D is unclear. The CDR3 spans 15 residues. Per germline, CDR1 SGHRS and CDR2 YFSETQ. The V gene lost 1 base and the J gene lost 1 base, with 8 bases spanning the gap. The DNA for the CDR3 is TGCGCCAGCAGCTTGTCAAGGCGGAACACCGGGGAGCTGTTTTTT. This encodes CASSLSRRNTGELFF. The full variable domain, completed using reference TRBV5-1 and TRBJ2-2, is KAGVTQTPRYLIKTRGQQVTLSCSPISGHRSVSWYQQTPGQGLQFLFEYFSETQRNKGNFPGRFSGRQFSNSRSEMNVSTLELGDSALYLCASSLSRRNTGELFFGEGSRLTVL.

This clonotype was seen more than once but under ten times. Here the CDR3 reads CASSLGPSGLSYEQYF. CDR3 nucleotides: TGTGCCAGCAGCTTAGGTCCTAGCGGGCTCTCCTACGAGCAGTACTTC. This sequence joins TRBV7-8 and TRBJ2-7, with 8 bases lining up with TRBD2. CDR1 SGHVS and CDR2 FQNEAQ come from the germline V gene. The trim removed 1 base at V and 0 bases at J, leaving 5 bases unmatched. This CDR3 contains 16 residues.

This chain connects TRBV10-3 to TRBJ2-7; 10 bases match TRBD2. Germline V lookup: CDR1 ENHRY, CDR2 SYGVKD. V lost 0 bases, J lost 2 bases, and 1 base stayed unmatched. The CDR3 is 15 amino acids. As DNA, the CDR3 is TGTGCCATCAGTGAGTCAGGACTAGCGGCCTACGAGCAGTACTTC. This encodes CAISESGLAAYEQYF.

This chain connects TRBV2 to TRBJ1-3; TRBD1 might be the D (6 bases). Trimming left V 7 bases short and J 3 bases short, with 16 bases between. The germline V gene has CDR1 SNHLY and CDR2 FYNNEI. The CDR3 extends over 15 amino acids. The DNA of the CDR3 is TGTGCCAGCACGGCGTCAGGGGCATTTGGAAACACCATATATTTT. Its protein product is CASTASGAFGNTIYF.

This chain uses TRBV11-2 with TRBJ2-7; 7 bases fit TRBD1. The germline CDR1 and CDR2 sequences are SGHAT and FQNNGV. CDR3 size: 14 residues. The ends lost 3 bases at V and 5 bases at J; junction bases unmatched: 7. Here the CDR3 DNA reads TGTGCCAGCAGCTTCTACGACAGGGTGAACGAGCAGTACTTC. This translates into CASSFYDRVNEQYF.

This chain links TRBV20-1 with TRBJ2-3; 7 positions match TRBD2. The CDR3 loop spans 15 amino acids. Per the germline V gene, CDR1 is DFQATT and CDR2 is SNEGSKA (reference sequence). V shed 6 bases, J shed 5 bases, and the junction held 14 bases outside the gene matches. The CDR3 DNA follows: TGCAGTGCCGGGGGAGAGGGAGGGCCCGGAGATACGCAGTATTTT. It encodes CSAGGEGGPGDTQYF.

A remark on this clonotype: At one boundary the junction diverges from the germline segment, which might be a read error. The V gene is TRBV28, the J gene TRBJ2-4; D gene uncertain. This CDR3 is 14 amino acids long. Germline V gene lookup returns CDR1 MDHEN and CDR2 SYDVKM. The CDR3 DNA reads TGTGCCAGCAGTTCGCACAGAATTAAAAACAGTCAGTACTTC. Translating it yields CASSSHRIKNSQYF.

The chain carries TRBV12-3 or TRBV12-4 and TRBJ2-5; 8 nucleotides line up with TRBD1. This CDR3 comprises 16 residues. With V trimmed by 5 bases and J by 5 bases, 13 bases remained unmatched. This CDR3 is CASSPRPSGGGETQYF. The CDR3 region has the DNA TGTGCCAGCAGTCCCCGCCCTTCAGGGGGCGGTGAGACCCAGTACTTC.

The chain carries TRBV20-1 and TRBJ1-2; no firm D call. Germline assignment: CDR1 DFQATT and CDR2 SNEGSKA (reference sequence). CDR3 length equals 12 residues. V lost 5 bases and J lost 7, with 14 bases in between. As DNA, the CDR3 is TGCAGTGCTGGCGCGGGTACTCCTGGCTACACCTTC. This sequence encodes CSAGAGTPGYTF.

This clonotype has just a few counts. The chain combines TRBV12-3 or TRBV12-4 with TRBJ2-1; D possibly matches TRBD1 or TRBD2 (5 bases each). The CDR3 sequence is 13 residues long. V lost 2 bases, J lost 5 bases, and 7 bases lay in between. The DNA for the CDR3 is TGTGCCAGCAGTTTATTGGGGGACAATGAGCAGTTCTTC. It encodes CASSLLGDNEQFF.

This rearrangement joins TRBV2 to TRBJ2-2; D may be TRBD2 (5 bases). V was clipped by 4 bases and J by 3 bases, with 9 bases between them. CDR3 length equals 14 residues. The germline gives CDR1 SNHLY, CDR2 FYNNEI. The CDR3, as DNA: TGTGCCAGCAGTGGGAGGACCCACACCGGGGAGCTGTTTTTT. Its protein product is CASSGRTHTGELFF.

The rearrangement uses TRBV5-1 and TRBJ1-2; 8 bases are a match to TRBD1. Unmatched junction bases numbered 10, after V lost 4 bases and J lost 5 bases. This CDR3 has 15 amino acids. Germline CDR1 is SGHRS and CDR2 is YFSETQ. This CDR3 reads CASSESGGAGYGYTF. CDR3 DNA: TGCGCCAGCAGCGAATCAGGGGGCGCAGGGTATGGCTACACCTTC.

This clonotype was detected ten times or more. DNA for the CDR3: TGCAGCGCCAGGCGCGGAACAGGGAACCCGACCGAGCAGTACTTC. As protein: CSARRGTGNPTEQYF. The chain carries TRBV29-1 and TRBJ2-7, with D tentatively TRBD1 (6 bases). Per the germline V gene, CDR1 is SQVTM and CDR2 is ANQGSEA. The germline V and J ends were trimmed by 7 bases and 6 bases, with 25 bases remaining between them. The CDR3 is 15 residues long.

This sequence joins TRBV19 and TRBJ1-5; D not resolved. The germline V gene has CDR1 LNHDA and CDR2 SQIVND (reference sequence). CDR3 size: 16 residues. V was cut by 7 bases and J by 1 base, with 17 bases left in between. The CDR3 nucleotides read TGTGCCAGTATGTTAGCAACCCGGCGGAGCAATCAGCCCCAGCATTTT. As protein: CASMLATRRSNQPQHF.

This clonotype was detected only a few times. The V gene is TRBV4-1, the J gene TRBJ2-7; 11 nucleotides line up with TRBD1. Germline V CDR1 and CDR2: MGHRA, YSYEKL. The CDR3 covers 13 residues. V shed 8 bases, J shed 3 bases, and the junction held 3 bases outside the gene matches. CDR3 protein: CASRGTGGYEQYF. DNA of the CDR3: TGCGCCAGCCGCGGGACAGGGGGCTACGAGCAGTACTTC.